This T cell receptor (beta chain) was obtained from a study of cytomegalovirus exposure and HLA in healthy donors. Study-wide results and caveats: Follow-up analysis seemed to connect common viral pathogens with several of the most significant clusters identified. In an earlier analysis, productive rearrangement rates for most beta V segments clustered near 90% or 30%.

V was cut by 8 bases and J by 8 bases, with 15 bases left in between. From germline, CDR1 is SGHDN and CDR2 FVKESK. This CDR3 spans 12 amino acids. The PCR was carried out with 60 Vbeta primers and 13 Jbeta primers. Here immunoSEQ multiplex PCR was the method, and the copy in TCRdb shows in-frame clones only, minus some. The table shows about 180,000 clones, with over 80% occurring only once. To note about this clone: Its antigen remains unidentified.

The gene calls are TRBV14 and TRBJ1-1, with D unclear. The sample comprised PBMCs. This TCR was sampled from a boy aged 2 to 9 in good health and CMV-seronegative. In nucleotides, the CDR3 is TGTGCCAGCGCGGAACACGGTCGGGAAGCTTTCTTT. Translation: CASAEHGREAFF.